This T cell receptor beta chain was sequenced for a study of T cell responses to AZD1222 COVID-19 vaccine. Whole-study results and caveats: Females made up more of the donors, who were largely white British, and clonal diversity may have come out too low. Spike regions recognized by vaccine-associated CD4 TCRs spanned the protein, led by 160-218 and 743-854. Seropositive at baseline were only a handful of AZD1222 recipients. Sampling captured repertoires only after the peak T cell response.

Germline CDR1 is GTSNPN and CDR2 is SVGIG (reference sequence). The CDR3 loop spans 11 amino acids. V lost 1 base, J lost 7 bases, and 4 bases lay in between. As concerns this clone: Its specificity is unknown.

TCRdb's copy holds only in-frame clones and misses some; the assay was immunoSEQ multiplex PCR. The sample lists fewer than 200,000 clones, 85% to 95% occurring once. Material: peripheral blood, obtained on day 0 of AZD1222 vaccination. The TCR sequence derives from an adult in good health. This chain connects TRBV30 to TRBJ2-2; the D is unclear. This CDR3 reads CAWSDGGELFF. DNA for the CDR3: TGTGCCTGGAGTGATGGCGGGGAGCTGTTTTTT. The variable domain in full, with the rest retrieved from reference TRBV30 and TRBJ2-2, is SQTIHQWPATLVQPVGSPLSLECTVEGTSNPNLYWYRQAAGRGLQLLFYSVGIGQISSEVPQNLSASRPQDRQFILSSKKLLLSDSGFYLCAWSDGGELFFGEGSRLTVL.